This T cell receptor beta chain stems from a study of T cell responses to AZD1222 COVID-19 vaccine. Across the whole study: Pooled samples include second doses given at about 4 or 12 weeks.

Of note for this clone: Its antigen is undetermined.

Findings and limits, study-wide: Donors were chiefly white British, with a greater number of females, and clonal diversity was perhaps underestimated. Of the AZD1222 recipients, only 5 or 6 were seropositive at baseline.

Per the germline V gene, CDR1 is MGHRA and CDR2 is YSYEKL. This CDR3 contains 15 residues. The V gene lost 1 base and the J gene lost 4 bases, with 11 bases spanning the gap. Some clones are missing from TCRdb's copy, which holds only in-frame ones; the method was immunoSEQ multiplex PCR. The sample yields about 73,000 clones, about 87% seen once. The chain employs TRBV4-1 and TRBJ2-1; perhaps TRBD2 as D (6 bases). The sequence derives from an adult in good health. The sample consisted of peripheral blood, taken on day 0 of AZD1222 vaccination. CDR3 DNA: TGCGCCAGCAGCCAAGTTCTAGCGACTTACAATGAGCAGTTCTTC. The encoded protein is CASSQVLATYNEQFF.